Each of the 8 T cell receptor beta chains below was sequenced from the same sample in a study of shared clonotypes between healthy human individuals. Naive CD8 isolation took CD45RO-negative cells positively selected for CCR7 and excluded terminally differentiated effector memory CD45RA+ cells. Generated by immunoSEQ multiplex PCR, the TCRdb table keeps only in-frame clones and is missing some. The sample yields approximately 650,000 clones, 95% to 96% seen once. The sequencing sample was made of naive CD8+ T cells sorted from blood. These receptors all come from a woman in her 30s in good health.

The chain links TRBV28 to TRBJ1-1, with a possible D match to TRBD1 (6 bases). The germline CDR1 and CDR2 sequences are MDHEN and SYDVKM. The V end was cut by 3 bases, the J end by 3 bases, with 8 bases between. The CDR3 is 13 residues long. CDR3 residues: CASSFRTDTEAFF. CDR3 in DNA: TGTGCCAGCAGTTTCCGGACAGACACTGAAGCTTTCTTT.

This chain links TRBV10-3 with TRBJ1-2, with D possibly matching TRBD1 (5 bases). The CDR3 has 16 residues. V was clipped by 0 bases and J by 1 base, with 12 bases between them. Germline V gene lookup returns CDR1 ENHRY and CDR2 SYGVKD. CDR3 residues: CAISESYAGNNYGYTF. The CDR3 nucleotides are TGTGCCATCAGTGAGTCGTACGCAGGGAATAACTATGGCTACACCTTC.

This chain uses TRBV10-2 with TRBJ1-5; D gene ambiguous. Germline CDR1 is WSHSY and CDR2 is SAAADI. The length of the CDR3 is 14 residues. Trimming stripped 7 bases from V and 2 bases from J, with 12 bases between. This CDR3 reads CASTPYSGNQPQHF. The CDR3 region has the DNA TGCGCCAGCACCCCCTACAGCGGCAATCAGCCCCAGCATTTT.

The chain couples TRBV6-5 to TRBJ2-5, with TRBD2 matching 7 bases. Matching the DNA end better, TRBJ2-7 makes the J call doubtful. CDR1 and CDR2 from the germline V gene are MNHEY and SVGAGI. This CDR3 region has 14 residues. CDR3 sequence (DNA): TGTGCCAGCAGTCCCAGCGGGATCGCCTACGAGCAGTACTTC. This encodes CASSPSGIAYEQYF.

V is TRBV29-1 and J is TRBJ1-1, with TRBD1 identical over 10 bases. The ends lost 6 bases at V and 11 bases at J; junction bases unmatched: 21. Germline CDR1 SQVTM, CDR2 ANQGSEA. CDR3 length equals 16 residues. The CDR3 is CSVPPVTGQGEVGAFF. The CDR3 DNA is TGCAGCGTGCCCCCCGTCACTGGACAGGGGGAGGTGGGGGCTTTCTTT. Together with reference TRBV29-1 and TRBJ1-1, the CDR3 gives the full variable domain: SAVISQKPSRDICQRGTSLTIQCQVDSQVTMMFWYRQQPGQSLTLIATANQGSEATYESGFVIDKFPISRPNLTFSTLTVSNMSPEDSSIYLCSVPPVTGQGEVGAFFGQGTRLTVV.

The chain has TRBV19 and TRBJ2-7; tentatively, D is TRBD2 (7 bases). The V end was cut by 6 bases, the J end by 6 bases, with 24 bases between. The germline gives CDR1 LNHDA, CDR2 SQIVND (reference sequence). The CDR3 has 16 residues. CDR3 loop: CASSPRGGALRVEQYF. The CDR3 nucleotides read TGTGCCAGTAGCCCGAGGGGGGGGGCCCTAAGGGTCGAGCAGTACTTC.

V gene TRBV27 combines with J gene TRBJ1-1; D is possibly TRBD1 (5 bases). The CDR3 totals 11 residues. V was shortened by 8 bases and J by 4 bases, with 8 bases between the two germline ends. Germline V gives CDR1 MNHEY, CDR2 SMNVEV (reference sequence). Written as DNA, the CDR3 is TGTGCCAGCCATGGGGGCACTGAAGCTTTCTTT. Translated: CASHGGTEAFF.

The chain carries TRBV4-2 and TRBJ2-1, with TRBD2 matching 7 bases. The CDR3 runs to 16 residues. Per germline, CDR1 LGHNA and CDR2 YNFKEQ. V gave up 0 bases and J gave up 2 bases; unmatched junction bases: 4. The CDR3 DNA reads as TGTGCCAGCAGCCAAGAGAAGGCGGGGGCCTACAATGAGCAGTTCTTC. Its translation: CASSQEKAGAYNEQFF.